Given below is one T cell receptor (beta chain) in context. What it recognizes is unknown. The sample is drawn from a study of Tregs in tolerant kidney transplant recipients. TCRdb's table, derived via immunoSEQ multiplex PCR, lists solely in-frame clones and lacks some. The data contain tens of thousands of clones, roughly 93% of them seen just once; the ten biggest clones take up approximately 1.5%. Recipients received nonmyeloablative bone marrow transplants from related graft donors, with transient mixed chimerism. Unstimulated Tregs (CD4+CD25+CD127-) and CD4+CD25- non-Tregs were sorted from PBMCs. The germline gives CDR1 LGHNA, CDR2 YNFKEQ. V gave up 1 base and J gave up 4 bases; unmatched junction bases: 1. This CDR3 has 14 residues. General study findings and limits: Validation in larger populations is needed because few patients were studied. In tolerant patients, donor-specific Tregs outgrew total Tregs, suggesting antigen-driven expansion.

V and J are TRBV4-2 and TRBJ1-5; 7 bases match TRBD1. The sequence derives from a human patient who received a combined kidney and bone marrow transplant. Part of the T cells may come from the graft donor. Sequencing was performed on CD4+ T cells from blood (PBMCs), taken 12 months after the transplant. CDR3 in DNA: TGTGCCAGCAGCCAAGCAGGGGGAAATCAGCCCCAGCATTTT. It encodes CASSQAGGNQPQHF.